This T cell receptor beta chain was identified during a study of CD8+CD57+ T cells in acquired aplastic anemia (dated by TCRdb to between 2018 and 2020). Study-wide context: DNA extracted from sorted CD4+ and CD8+ cells had a mean of 3.2 ug, with a range of about 0.18 to 27.4 ug. A CD8+CD57+ expansion meant a frequency higher than the mean frequency seen in healthy subjects.

General conclusions and limits of the study: About 30 CD8+ CDR3 sequences were found in both patients and controls but appeared to be highly expressed in patients and within the immunodominant clones of the patients. Patients and healthy controls showed no significant difference in CD8+ Simpson's diversity (P=0.060).

V was cut back by 4 bases and J by 1 base, leaving a gap of 13 bases between them. Reading the germline V gene gives CDR1 SGHNT and CDR2 YENEEA. The CDR3 has 15 amino acids, counting the end cysteine and phenylalanine. The read is trimmed to its CDR3 DNA, 45 bases read in frame from base 1. The patients picked for sequencing were ones in whom flow cytometry had shown an expansion of CD8+CD57+ cells. Every patient had a diagnosis of severe acquired aplastic anemia based on International Study of Aplastic Anemia and Agranulocytosis and Camitta criteria. No therapy had been received by the patients at the time of blood sampling. In the study, sorted CD4+ and CD8+ blood T cells from patients with severe aplastic anemia and from healthy subjects underwent deep sequencing of TCR repertoires. Patients were enrolled under clinicaltrials.gov protocols 00001620, 01623167, 00001397, 00071045, 00081523 and 00961064 in the USA. Ficoll-Paque density gradient centrifugation was used to isolate peripheral blood mononuclear cells. Before DNA extraction, CD4+ and CD8+ T cells were sorted with FACS or magnetic beads.

Profiling of TCR beta VDJ combinations and CDR3 sequences used genomic DNA as the template. An Illumina HiSeq 2000 was used for TCR repertoire sequencing. The paper's processing steps were these. Repertoires were assessed using TRBV/TRBJ rearrangement plots, CDR3 size and DJ length profiles, and Simpson's diversity index. The most abundant DNA sequence in the deep sequencing data was taken as the immunodominant clone. CDR3 amino acid sequences were screened for sharing across subjects and compared with published repertoires and the VDJdb database. The public sequencing data were trimmed at Q25 with fastp and processed into clonotypes with MiXCR by TCRdb, which kept only in-frame beta chains. A single entry per CDR3 protein holds the most common genes and DNA from its merged rows. TCRdb assigned the V and J calls; the authors' analysis was not used. The sample table contains roughly 280,000 distinct CDR3 sequences; only one count was recorded for around three fifths of them. The top ten hold under 1.5% of the sample.

This clonotype was seen at least ten times. Its antigen is unknown. The sample holds no much larger clone one base away, and base qualities are not on file. This receptor was taken from a human donor with aplastic anemia. Sample: sorted CD4+, CD8+, or CD8+CD57+ T cells (not recorded which) from PBMCs. The chain is encoded by TRBV11-3 joined to TRBJ1-1, with TRBD1 tentatively as D gene (6 bases match). The nucleotide sequence is TGTGCCAGCAGCTCGAGGGGGGACGGGAACACTGAAGCTTTCTTT. Its translation reads: CASSSRGDGNTEAFF. Where the CDR3 stops, the reference TRBV11-3 and TRBJ1-1 genes take over; the full variable domain is EAGVVQSPRYKIIEKKQPVAFWCNPISGHNTLYWYLQNLGQGPELLIRYENEEAVDDSQLPKDRFSAERLKGVDSTLKIQPAELGDSAVYLCASSSRGDGNTEAFFGQGTRLTVV.